These 21 T cell receptor beta chains were all obtained from the same sample, sequenced in a study of cytomegalovirus exposure and HLA in healthy donors (dated by TCRdb to 2016 to 2017). Library generation was performed with the immunoSEQ multiplex PCR assay. A mixture of 60 forward primers for TCR Vbeta segments and 13 reverse primers for TCR Jbeta segments was used in the multiplex PCR. Sourced from immuneACCESS, this table was stored by TCRdb with only in-frame sequences that have V and J called. A share of the clones is absent; for the studies checked, an unresolved V gene accounts for under half, and the remainder has no known explanation. This sample lists 120,000 to 150,000 clones; over 70% were detected once. The ten most abundant clones make up around 5% of the sample. The specimen sequenced was PBMCs. The receptors originated from a male donor in good health and CMV-seronegative.

This clone was counted a few times. The chain links TRBV18 to TRBJ1-2; D gene uncertain. Germline V gene data show CDR1 as KGHSH and CDR2 as LQKENI. Deletions cut 0 bases from V and 4 bases from J, with 9 bases between. This CDR3 spans 14 amino acids. CDR3 loop: CASSPPEGIYGYTF. DNA for the CDR3: TGTGCCAGCTCACCACCGGAGGGAATCTATGGCTACACCTTC.

The chain has TRBV6-1 and TRBJ2-7; D possibly corresponds to TRBD1 (5 bases). CDR1 is MNHNS and CDR2 is SASEGT in the germline V gene. The CDR3 has 13 residues. Trimming stripped 6 bases from V and 7 bases from J, with 16 bases between. Here the CDR3 reads CASRGVGRSEQYF. The CDR3 DNA is TGTGCCAGCAGAGGGGTTGGACGGTCGGAGCAGTACTTC.

The V gene is TRBV6-5, the J gene TRBJ1-6; 9 bases agree with TRBD1. From germline, CDR1 is MNHEY and CDR2 SVGAGI. This CDR3 is built from 15 residues. The trim removed 6 bases at V and 6 bases at J, leaving 6 bases unmatched. Here the CDR3 DNA reads TGTGCCAGCAGACCCGGGACAGGGACTAATTCACCCCTCCACTTT. Amino acids: CASRPGTGTNSPLHF.

The V call is TRBV5-6, the J call TRBJ1-2; perhaps TRBD1 as D (5 bases). Trimming left V 1 base short and J 6 bases short, with 10 bases between. There are 13 residues in the CDR3. The germline gives CDR1 SGHDT, CDR2 YYEEEE. CDR3 sequence reads: CASSLQGRDGYTF. As DNA, the CDR3 is TGTGCCAGCAGCTTGCAGGGTAGAGATGGCTACACCTTC.

This clone was seen only once. V and J are TRBV30 and TRBJ2-1; D uncertain. CDR3 length: 12 residues. Germline CDR1 reads GTSNPN; CDR2 reads SVGIG (reference sequence). DNA of the CDR3: TGTGCAACCGCGCGAACCTACAATGAGCAGTTCTTC. The encoded protein is CATARTYNEQFF.

This clone was picked up a small number of times. The rearrangement uses TRBV19 and TRBJ2-6; D not resolved. CDR1 is LNHDA, CDR2 SQIVND, per germline (reference sequence). The CDR3 has 15 amino acids. Trimming removed 3 bases from V and 0 bases from J, with 6 bases in between. This chain's CDR3 is CASSITLSGANVLTF. As DNA, the CDR3 is TGTGCCAGTAGTATTACTCTCTCTGGGGCCAACGTCCTGACTTTC.

This chain links TRBV7-9 with TRBJ1-1, with D hard to call. CDR3 length: 14 amino acids. The V and J ends lost 2 bases and 0 bases respectively, with 7 bases between them. CDR1 SEHNR and CDR2 FQNEAQ come from the germline V gene (reference sequence). CDR3 protein: CASSLQALNTEAFF. The CDR3 DNA is TGTGCCAGCAGCTTACAGGCATTGAACACTGAAGCTTTCTTT.

The CDR3 nucleotides are TGCGCCAGCAGCTTGGGACAGGGAGCCTACGAGCAGTACTTC. This codes for CASSLGQGAYEQYF. V and J are TRBV5-1 and TRBJ2-7, with 7 positions matching TRBD1. Germline CDR1 reads SGHRS; CDR2 reads YFSETQ. Losses at the gene ends were 0 bases for V and 2 bases for J; bases not matched to a gene: 2. This CDR3 comprises 14 residues.

The CDR3 nucleotides are TGTGCCAGCAGTTTAAGCCCCTGGGACAGGAGGTACGAGCAGTACTTC. Translation gives CASSLSPWDRRYEQYF. V usage is TRBV27 and J usage is TRBJ2-7; the match to TRBD1 covers 8 bases. After removal of 2 bases from V and 4 bases from J, the junction contained 10 bases not matched to a gene. Germline V gives CDR1 MNHEY, CDR2 SMNVEV (reference sequence). This CDR3 region has 16 residues.

This clone occurred once. In DNA, the CDR3 is TGCAGCGTTAACACCCAGGGCGGCGAGCAGTACTTC. Its protein product is CSVNTQGGEQYF. The chain employs TRBV29-1 and TRBJ2-7; tentatively, D is TRBD1 (5 bases). Deletions cut 5 bases from V and 6 bases from J, with 14 bases between. CDR3 size: 12 residues. CDR1 and CDR2 from the germline V gene are SQVTM and ANQGSEA.

A few counts support this clone. The chain carries TRBV15 and TRBJ1-3; D is uncertain. The CDR3 consists of 14 residues. Germline loops: CDR1 LNHNV, CDR2 YYDKDF (reference sequence). Trimming left V 3 bases short and J 1 base short, with 7 bases between. The CDR3 sequence: CATSRGGSGNTIYF. The CDR3 DNA reads as TGTGCCACCAGCAGGGGAGGTTCTGGAAACACCATATATTTT.

The chain links TRBV5-1 to TRBJ2-5; no clear D gene. This CDR3 contains 17 residues. V was clipped by 0 bases and J by 5 bases, with 20 bases between them. In germline, CDR1 is SGHRS, CDR2 YFSETQ. The CDR3 DNA reads as TGCGCCAGCAGCTTGGCTCTCCAAGGTGGCGGTGAGGAGACCCAGTACTTC. Translation gives CASSLALQGGGEETQYF.

The chain has TRBV27 and TRBJ1-2; D gene unclear. V shed 0 bases and J shed 6 bases, with 8 bases lying between them. The germline gives CDR1 MNHEY, CDR2 SMNVEV (reference sequence). CDR3 size: 13 residues. The CDR3 DNA reads as TGTGCCAGCAGTTTATCACCAGCGAATGGCTACACCTTC. This translates into CASSLSPANGYTF.

In DNA, the CDR3 is TGTGCCAGCAGCAAAGTCGGAGGGGGCGATGAGCAGTTCTTC. Residues: CASSKVGGGDEQFF. The rearrangement links TRBV11-2 to TRBJ2-1; TRBD1 might be the D (7 bases). The CDR3 runs 14 residues. V was trimmed by 5 bases and J by 8 bases, leaving 16 bases between them. Germline V gene data show CDR1 as SGHAT and CDR2 as FQNNGV.

V gene TRBV19 combines with J gene TRBJ2-6; tentative D call: TRBD1 (5 bases). Germline V gives CDR1 LNHDA, CDR2 SQIVND (reference sequence). This CDR3 has 15 residues. Trimming took 7 bases from V and 4 from J, leaving 14 bases between them. CDR3 protein: CASKHDSPGANVLTF. In nucleotides, the CDR3 is TGTGCCAGTAAACACGACAGTCCCGGGGCCAACGTCCTGACTTTC. Looking up the rest from reference TRBV19 and TRBJ2-6 gives the full variable domain: DGGITQSPKYLFRKEGQNVTLSCEQNLNHDAMYWYRQDPGQGLRLIYYSQIVNDFQKGDIAEGYSVSREKKESFPLTVTSAQKNPTAFYLCASKHDSPGANVLTFGAGSRLTVL.

V usage is TRBV6-5 and J usage is TRBJ2-7; tentatively, D is TRBD1 (7 bases). The CDR3 is 14 amino acids. Trimming left V 6 bases short and J 9 bases short, with 21 bases between. Germline V gene lookup returns CDR1 MNHEY and CDR2 SVGAGI. The CDR3 sequence is CASRTGTVGGRQYF. CDR3 DNA: TGTGCCAGCAGAACCGGGACAGTGGGGGGCAGGCAGTACTTC.

The CDR3 loop reads CASSSAPGQLMNTEAFF. CDR3 coding DNA: TGCGCCAGCAGCTCGGCCCCGGGACAGCTCATGAACACTGAAGCTTTCTTT. The V and J genes are TRBV5-1 and TRBJ1-1, with TRBD1 matching over 7 bases. The CDR3 extends over 17 amino acids. The ends lost 3 bases at V and 0 bases at J; junction bases unmatched: 11. Per germline, CDR1 SGHRS and CDR2 YFSETQ.

This clone was recorded a few times. CDR3 coding DNA: TGTGCCTGGGCCCCGGACAGGGACGAAAAACTGTTTTTT. This translates into CAWAPDRDEKLFF. The V and J genes are TRBV30 and TRBJ1-4; TRBD1 aligns across 8 bases. V was pared by 5 bases and J by 8 bases, with 7 bases of the junction left unmatched. Germline V gene sequence: CDR1 GTSNPN, CDR2 SVGIG (reference sequence). CDR3 length: 13 residues.

The CDR3 bases are TGTGCCAGCAGCTTACGGGGATACAATGAGCAGTTCTTC. This translates into CASSLRGYNEQFF. The chain carries TRBV7-3 and TRBJ2-1; TRBD2 is a possible D gene (5 bases). Germline lookup yields CDR1 SGHTA and CDR2 FQGTGA. This CDR3 region has 13 residues. V lost 2 bases to trimming and J lost 4 bases, with 6 bases between them.

This chain connects TRBV11-2 to TRBJ1-4; TRBD1 might be the D (5 bases). V was cut by 0 bases and J by 6 bases, with 17 bases left in between. The CDR3 length is 17 residues. Germline V lookup: CDR1 SGHAT, CDR2 FQNNGV. The CDR3 here is CASSLDRSGIADEKLFF. The CDR3 DNA reads as TGTGCCAGCAGCTTAGATAGATCAGGGATCGCGGATGAAAAACTGTTTTTT.

The chain recombines TRBV9 with TRBJ1-6, with 7 bases fitting TRBD1. The V gene's germline CDR1 is SGDLS and CDR2 YYNGEE. CDR3 length: 17 residues. With 4 bases clipped from V and 3 bases from J, the junction kept 10 bases outside the gene matches. CDR3 in amino acids: CASSSGDSHNYNSPLHF. As DNA, the CDR3 is TGTGCCAGCAGCTCGGGGGACAGCCACAACTATAATTCACCCCTCCACTTT.